What follows describes a single T cell receptor (beta chain). What it recognizes is unknown. The trim removed 2 bases at V and 5 bases at J, leaving 11 bases unmatched. Germline V gene lookup returns CDR1 LGHNA and CDR2 YNFKEQ. The CDR3 totals 17 residues. MiXCR, applied by TCRdb to the 5' RACE reads, yields one record per CDR3 protein. The sample lists approximately 340,000 distinct CDR3 sequences, approximately 15% seen once, with about a fifth in the top ten. The sample is drawn from a study of T-cell memory formation after mild COVID-19. General observations from the study: Some SARS-CoV-2-responding clones were already detected in memory before infection. CD4/CD8 balance held among clones contracting day 15 to 85, and later expanders leaned CD4+.

This receptor was taken from a man between 18 and 29 years old who had mild COVID-19 (a few samples of this study predate the infection). Cell type and time point are not known. This chain connects TRBV4-2 to TRBJ2-5; TRBD2 aligns across 10 bases. Sequencing input: PBMCs or a T cell subset sorted from them (not recorded which). The CDR3 sequence is CASSQPSGGLMMETQYF. The CDR3 DNA reads TGTGCCAGCAGCCAACCTAGCGGGGGACTTATGATGGAGACCCAGTACTTC.